The 23 T cell receptor beta chains below were found in one sample sequenced in a study of Ad26.COV2.S vaccination and SARS-CoV-2 variants. Repertoires were generated with immunoSEQ multiplex PCR, while TCRdb's copy carries only in-frame clones and drops some. The table lists some 640,000 clones, about 89% of them singletons. Treatment given: about 20 received Ad26.COV2.S at low or high dose, single or two shots; a few received placebo; per-sample allocation not given. Following the first vaccine or placebo injection, samples were taken on day 63. Source: peripheral blood, taken in a trial of Ad26.COV2.S vaccine versus placebo. Source of these receptors: a person aged 18 to 65 who received the Ad26.COV2.S COVID-19 vaccine or a placebo.

The gene calls are TRBV9 and TRBJ1-2; D remains unclear. The V end lost 0 bases, the J end lost 4 bases, and 13 bases lay between the germline ends. This CDR3 spans 15 amino acids. Germline V gives CDR1 SGDLS, CDR2 YYNGEE. CDR3 coding DNA: TGTGCCAGCAGCGTAGCTGGCAGTAGGAGCTATGGCTACACCTTC. This gives the protein CASSVAGSRSYGYTF.

This chain links TRBV5-1 with TRBJ1-6; 7 bases are a match to TRBD1. The V segment lost 0 bases and the J segment 9 bases; nucleotides outside the gene matches: 6. The CDR3 is 15 residues long. The germline CDR1 and CDR2 sequences are SGHRS and YFSETQ. The CDR3 protein is CASSLEQGMGSPLHF. The CDR3, as DNA: TGCGCCAGCAGCTTGGAACAGGGGATGGGTTCACCCCTCCACTTT. Full variable domain (missing parts from reference TRBV5-1 and TRBJ1-6): KAGVTQTPRYLIKTRGQQVTLSCSPISGHRSVSWYQQTPGQGLQFLFEYFSETQRNKGNFPGRFSGRQFSNSRSEMNVSTLELGDSALYLCASSLEQGMGSPLHFGNGTRLTVT.

The J gene is TRBJ2-3, the V gene TRBV7-3; 9 positions agree with TRBD2. The CDR3 loop spans 19 amino acids. The V and J ends lost 2 bases and 4 bases, in that order; junction bases with no gene match: 16. The germline V gene has CDR1 SGHTA and CDR2 FQGTGA. Here the CDR3 reads CASSLWAPGASGEADTQYF. CDR3 nucleotide sequence: TGTGCCAGCAGCTTATGGGCCCCCGGGGCTAGCGGGGAAGCAGATACGCAGTATTTT. Looking up the rest from reference TRBV7-3 and TRBJ2-3 gives the full variable domain: GAGVSQTPSNKVTEKGKYVELRCDPISGHTALYWYRQSLGQGPEFLIYFQGTGAADDSGLPNDRFFAVRPEGSVSTLKIQRTERGDSAVYLCASSLWAPGASGEADTQYFGPGTRLTVL.

Here the CDR3 reads CASSWGQGATTAEAFF. The DNA for the CDR3 is TGCGCCAGCAGCTGGGGACAGGGGGCCACTACAGCTGAAGCTTTCTTT. The chain couples TRBV5-1 to TRBJ1-1; TRBD1 agrees at 12 bases. The CDR3 sequence is 16 residues long. J gave up 6 bases and V 3 bases, and 9 bases lay outside the gene matches. Per the germline V gene, CDR1 is SGHRS and CDR2 is YFSETQ.

The count of this clone is one. Other DNA sequences within the sample encode an identical CDR3. The genes are TRBV18 and TRBJ2-7; D is unresolved. Germline V gives CDR1 KGHSH, CDR2 LQKENI. The CDR3 totals 13 residues. Trimming took 3 bases from V and 2 from J, leaving 8 bases between them. The CDR3 here is CASSPPGAYEQYF. The CDR3, as DNA: TGTGCCAGCTCACCCCCTGGCGCCTACGAGCAGTACTTC.

This chain links TRBV10-2 with TRBJ2-5; 8 nucleotides align to TRBD2. Looked up from germline, CDR1 is WSHSY and CDR2 is SAAADI. V lost 5 bases to trimming and J lost 9 bases; unmatched junction nucleotides: 8. The CDR3 sequence is 13 residues long. The chain's CDR3 is CASSRTGLGAQYF. The CDR3 region has the DNA TGCGCCAGCAGTCGGACGGGACTAGGAGCCCAGTACTTC.

The chain recombines TRBV27 with TRBJ1-6; D perhaps matches TRBD1 (5 bases). The CDR3 loop spans 17 amino acids. Germline V gene data show CDR1 as MNHEY and CDR2 as SMNVEV (reference sequence). V shed 2 bases and J shed 7 bases, with 18 bases lying between them. The CDR3 region is CASSLKNLGLLNSPLHF. The CDR3 DNA reads TGTGCCAGCAGTTTAAAAAACTTGGGACTCTTGAATTCACCCCTCCACTTT.

V and J are TRBV18 and TRBJ2-3; 8 nucleotides match TRBD2. This CDR3 has 15 residues. Looked up from germline, CDR1 is KGHSH and CDR2 is LQKENI. V was clipped by 6 bases and J by 2 bases; unmatched bases: 7. The CDR3 DNA follows: TGTGCCAGCTCCCGCGCGGGGGGCCCCACAGATACGCAGTATTTT. Its translation: CASSRAGGPTDTQYF.

The chain joins TRBV15 to TRBJ2-7; the D gene could be TRBD1 or TRBD2 (5 bases each). Germline CDR1 reads LNHNV; CDR2 reads YYDKDF (reference sequence). V lost 5 bases to trimming and J lost 2 bases, with 16 bases between them. The CDR3 is 15 residues long. Here the CDR3 DNA reads TGTGCCACCAGCCCCCCCGGGGTGACAGCCTACGAGCAGTACTTC. Its translation is CATSPPGVTAYEQYF.

This rearrangement joins TRBV7-9 to TRBJ1-4; TRBD1 matches 8 bases. With V trimmed by 5 bases and J by 8 bases, 10 bases remained unmatched. Germline CDR1 and CDR2: SEHNR and FQNEAQ (reference sequence). CDR3 size: 15 residues. Here the CDR3 DNA reads TGTGCCAGCAGCCCCTACAGGGGGGTAGGGGAAAAACTGTTTTTT. Translated, it gives CASSPYRGVGEKLFF.

The chain combines TRBV6-6 with TRBJ2-5, with a weak D call TRBD2 (5 bases). The CDR3 runs 14 residues. Germline V gene sequence: CDR1 MNHNY, CDR2 SVGAGI (reference sequence). Trimming pared 9 bases from V and 5 bases from J, leaving 19 bases between. CDR3 in DNA: TGTGCCAGTTCGACGGGATTTCGAACGGAGACCCAGTACTTC. Its translation: CASSTGFRTETQYF.

V and J are TRBV10-1 and TRBJ2-1, with TRBD2 matching 9 bases. CDR3 size: 17 residues. CDR1 is WNHNN and CDR2 is SYGVQD in the germline V gene (reference sequence). V shed 6 bases, J shed 0 bases, and the junction held 9 bases outside the gene matches. The CDR3 sequence: CASSLTSGLSSYNEQFF. Here the CDR3 DNA reads TGCGCCAGCAGCTTGACTAGCGGTCTGAGCTCCTACAATGAGCAGTTCTTC.

The V gene is TRBV11-2, the J gene TRBJ2-1; D is ambiguous. V was pared by 0 bases and J by 9 bases, with 9 bases between. There are 13 residues in the CDR3. The germline V gene has CDR1 SGHAT and CDR2 FQNNGV. CDR3 bases: TGTGCCAGCAGCTTAGATGTCGGTCGTGAGCAGTTCTTC. Protein: CASSLDVGREQFF. The whole variable domain, remainder taken from reference TRBV11-2 and TRBJ2-1, is EAGVAQSPRYKIIEKRQSVAFWCNPISGHATLYWYQQILGQGPKLLIQFQNNGVVDDSQLPKDRFSAERLKGVDSTLKIQPAKLEDSAVYLCASSLDVGREQFFGPGTRLTVL.

The chain uses TRBV18 and TRBJ1-4; D unclear. The V gene lost 4 bases and the J gene lost 4 bases, with 16 bases spanning the gap. In germline, CDR1 is KGHSH, CDR2 LQKENI. There are 16 residues in the CDR3. CDR3 in amino acids: CASSRFEAAVNEKLFF. CDR3 DNA: TGTGCCAGCTCACGGTTTGAGGCGGCAGTTAATGAAAAACTGTTTTTT. The complete variable domain, with remaining parts taken from reference TRBV18 and TRBJ1-4, reads NAGVMQNPRHLVRRRGQEARLRCSPMKGHSHVYWYRQLPEEGLKFMVYLQKENIIDESGMPKERFSAEFPKEGPSILRIQQVVRGDSAAYFCASSRFEAAVNEKLFFGSGTQLSVL.

The chain employs TRBV6-2 or TRBV6-3 and TRBJ1-5; perhaps TRBD1 as D (6 bases). V was shortened by 2 bases and J by 5 bases, with 10 bases between the two germline ends. CDR3 size: 14 residues. Looked up from germline, CDR1 is MNHEY and CDR2 is SVGEGT. As DNA, the CDR3 is TGTGCCAGCAGTTACCAGGGGATATATCAGCCCCAGCATTTT. This translates into CASSYQGIYQPQHF.

The chain links TRBV19 to TRBJ2-7; 7 nucleotides line up with TRBD2. The V gene end was trimmed by 4 bases and the J gene end by 3 bases; junction bases not matched to a gene: 12. The CDR3 spans 16 residues. CDR1 is LNHDA, CDR2 SQIVND, per germline (reference sequence). The CDR3 sequence: CASSTFASGLHYEQYF. CDR3 DNA sequence: TGTGCCAGTAGTACCTTTGCTAGCGGACTACACTACGAGCAGTACTTC.

The V and J genes are TRBV5-1 and TRBJ2-1; the D gene is possibly TRBD1 (6 bases). The CDR3 loop spans 14 amino acids. Trimming removed 2 bases at V and 1 base at J, with 7 bases between. The germline V gene has CDR1 SGHRS and CDR2 YFSETQ. CDR3 sequence reads: CASSLQGSYNEQFF. The DNA of the CDR3 is TGCGCCAGCAGCTTACAGGGTTCCTACAATGAGCAGTTCTTC.

The V call is TRBV3-1 (or the pseudogene TRBV3-2), the J call TRBJ2-1; the match to TRBD2 covers 7 bases. The trim removed 1 base at V and 5 bases at J, leaving 8 bases unmatched. This CDR3 is built from 16 residues. CDR1 LGHDT and CDR2 YNNKEL come from the germline V gene (reference sequence). The CDR3 DNA is TGTGCCAGCAGCCAAGTTGGCACTAGCGTGAACAATGAGCAGTTCTTC. Residues: CASSQVGTSVNNEQFF.

The CDR3 loop is CASSRPPWTGRVVDGYTF. The CDR3 DNA is TGTGCCAGCAGTCGCCCTCCTTGGACAGGGAGAGTCGTGGATGGCTACACCTTC. The V gene is TRBV6-6, the J gene TRBJ1-2; 8 nucleotides align to TRBD1. Germline V lookup: CDR1 MNHNY, CDR2 SVGAGI (reference sequence). The CDR3 covers 18 residues. V gave up 5 bases and J gave up 6 bases; unmatched junction bases: 20.

This chain links TRBV7-9 with TRBJ2-3; the D is unclear. Trimming left V 6 bases short and J 11 bases short, with 18 bases between. Germline CDR1 and CDR2: SEHNR and FQNEAQ (reference sequence). CDR3 length: 13 residues. CDR3 loop: CASRAGVADQQYF. In nucleotides, the CDR3 is TGTGCCAGCAGGGCTGGAGTGGCGGACCAGCAGTATTTT.

The chain recombines TRBV18 with TRBJ2-1; D not certain. The CDR3 consists of 15 residues. V was cut by 2 bases and J by 3 bases, with 11 bases left in between. Germline CDR1 and CDR2: KGHSH and LQKENI. CDR3 sequence (DNA): TGTGCCAGCTCACCAAGGAACTCGAACTACAATGAGCAGTTCTTC. This sequence encodes CASSPRNSNYNEQFF.

The chain employs TRBV7-8 and TRBJ2-7; 12 bases map to TRBD1. V was clipped by 5 bases and J by 4 bases; unmatched bases: 9. Germline loops: CDR1 SGHVS, CDR2 FQNEAQ. This CDR3 contains 16 residues. Here the CDR3 DNA reads TGTGCCAGCAGCCGGGACAGGGGGCTTTCGGGGTACGAGCAGTACTTC. It yields the protein CASSRDRGLSGYEQYF.

The J gene is TRBJ2-2, the V gene TRBV2, with D perhaps given as TRBD1 or TRBD2 (5 bases each). Trimming took off 1 base at V and 0 bases at J, with 9 bases between the two ends. The germline V gene encodes CDR1 SNHLY and CDR2 FYNNEI. The CDR3 spans 16 residues. This CDR3 reads CASSEVGATNTGELFF. CDR3 coding DNA: TGTGCCAGCAGTGAAGTCGGGGCGACGAACACCGGGGAGCTGTTTTTT.